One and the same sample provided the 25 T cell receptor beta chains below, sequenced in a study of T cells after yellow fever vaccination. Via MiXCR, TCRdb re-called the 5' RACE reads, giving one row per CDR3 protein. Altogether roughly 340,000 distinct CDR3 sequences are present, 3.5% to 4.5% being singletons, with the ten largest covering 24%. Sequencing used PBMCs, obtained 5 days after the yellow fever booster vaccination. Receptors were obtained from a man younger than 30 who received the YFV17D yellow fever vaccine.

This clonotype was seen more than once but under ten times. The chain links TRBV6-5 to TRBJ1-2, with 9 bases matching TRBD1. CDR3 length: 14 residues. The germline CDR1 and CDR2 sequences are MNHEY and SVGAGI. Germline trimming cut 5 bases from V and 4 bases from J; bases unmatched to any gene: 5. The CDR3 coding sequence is TGTGCCAGCAGTCGACAGGGGGTTAGCTATGGCTACACCTTC. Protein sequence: CASSRQGVSYGYTF.

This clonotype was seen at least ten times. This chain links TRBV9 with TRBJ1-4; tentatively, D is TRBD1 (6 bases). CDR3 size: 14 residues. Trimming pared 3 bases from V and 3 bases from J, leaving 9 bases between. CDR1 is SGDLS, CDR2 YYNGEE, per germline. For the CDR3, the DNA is TGTGCCAGCAGCGAAGGACAGTCTAATGAAAAACTGTTTTTT. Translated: CASSEGQSNEKLFF.

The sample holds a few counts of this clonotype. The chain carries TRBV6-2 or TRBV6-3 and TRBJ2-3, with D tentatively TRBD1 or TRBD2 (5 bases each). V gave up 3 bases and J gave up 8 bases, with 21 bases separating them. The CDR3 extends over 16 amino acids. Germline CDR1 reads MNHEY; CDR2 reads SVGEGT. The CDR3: CASSYSSGTTWVTQYF. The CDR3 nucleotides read TGTGCCAGCAGTTATTCTTCCGGGACCACCTGGGTTACGCAGTATTTT.

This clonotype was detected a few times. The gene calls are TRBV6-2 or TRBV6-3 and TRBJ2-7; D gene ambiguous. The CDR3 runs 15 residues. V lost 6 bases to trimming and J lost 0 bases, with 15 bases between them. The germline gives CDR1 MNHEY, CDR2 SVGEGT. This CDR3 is CASRRHDKTSYEQYF. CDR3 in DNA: TGTGCCAGCAGGAGACATGACAAGACCTCCTACGAGCAGTACTTC.

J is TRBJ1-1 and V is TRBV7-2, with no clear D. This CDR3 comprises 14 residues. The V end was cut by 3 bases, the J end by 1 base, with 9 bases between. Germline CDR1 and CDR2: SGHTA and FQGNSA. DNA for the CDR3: TGTGCCAGCAGCTTTGGAAGCCCGAACACTGAAGCTTTCTTT. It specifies CASSFGSPNTEAFF.

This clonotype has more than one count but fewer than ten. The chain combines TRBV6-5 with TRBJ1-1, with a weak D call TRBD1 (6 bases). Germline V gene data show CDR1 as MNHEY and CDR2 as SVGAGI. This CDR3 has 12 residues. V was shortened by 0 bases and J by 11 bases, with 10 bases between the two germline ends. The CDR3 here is CASSYSGGIAFF. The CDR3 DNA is TGTGCCAGCAGTTACTCAGGGGGTATTGCTTTCTTT.

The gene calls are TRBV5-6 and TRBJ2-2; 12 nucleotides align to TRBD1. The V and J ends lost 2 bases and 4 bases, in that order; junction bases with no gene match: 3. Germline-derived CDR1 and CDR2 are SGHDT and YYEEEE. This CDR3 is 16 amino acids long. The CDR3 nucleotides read TGTGCCAGCAGCTTACCGGGACAGGGGGCCACCGGGGAGCTGTTTTTT. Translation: CASSLPGQGATGELFF.

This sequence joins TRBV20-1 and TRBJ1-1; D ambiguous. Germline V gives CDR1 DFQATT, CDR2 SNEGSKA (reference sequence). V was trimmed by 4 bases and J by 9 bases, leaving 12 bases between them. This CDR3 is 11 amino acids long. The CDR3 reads CSAKFMDQAFF. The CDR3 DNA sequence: TGCAGTGCTAAATTTATGGACCAAGCTTTCTTT.

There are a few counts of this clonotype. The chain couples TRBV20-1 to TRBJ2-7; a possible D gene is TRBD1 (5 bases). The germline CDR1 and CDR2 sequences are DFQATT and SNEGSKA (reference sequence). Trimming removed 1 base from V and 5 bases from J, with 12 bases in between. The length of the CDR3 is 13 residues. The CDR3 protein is CSARAQGFDEQYF. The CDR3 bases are TGCAGTGCTAGAGCTCAGGGATTCGACGAGCAGTACTTC.

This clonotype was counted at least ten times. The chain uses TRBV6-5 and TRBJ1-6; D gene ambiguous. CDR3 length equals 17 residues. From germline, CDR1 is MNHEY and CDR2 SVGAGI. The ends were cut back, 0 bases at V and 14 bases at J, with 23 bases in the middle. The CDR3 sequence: CASSYSSVKVNPSTLHF. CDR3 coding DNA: TGTGCCAGCAGTTACTCATCCGTGAAGGTTAATCCATCGACCCTCCACTTT.

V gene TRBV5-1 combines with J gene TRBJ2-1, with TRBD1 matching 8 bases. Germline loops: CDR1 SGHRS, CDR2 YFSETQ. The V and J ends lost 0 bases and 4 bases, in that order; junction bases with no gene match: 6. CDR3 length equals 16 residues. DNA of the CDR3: TGCGCCAGCAGCTTGGCCCAGGACAGGGATTACAATGAGCAGTTCTTC. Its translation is CASSLAQDRDYNEQFF.

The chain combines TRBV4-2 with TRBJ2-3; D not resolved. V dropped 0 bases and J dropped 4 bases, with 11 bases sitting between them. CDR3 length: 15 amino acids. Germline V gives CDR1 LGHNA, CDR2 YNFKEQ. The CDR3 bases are TGTGCCAGCAGCCAAGATTATACTGTTCCAGATACGCAGTATTTT. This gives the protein CASSQDYTVPDTQYF.

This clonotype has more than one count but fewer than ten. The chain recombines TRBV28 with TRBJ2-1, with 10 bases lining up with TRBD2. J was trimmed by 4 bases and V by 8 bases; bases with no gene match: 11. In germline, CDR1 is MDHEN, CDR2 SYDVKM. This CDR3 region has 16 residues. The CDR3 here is CASGPSGGWSYNEQFF. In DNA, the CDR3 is TGTGCCAGCGGCCCTAGCGGGGGCTGGTCATACAATGAGCAGTTCTTC.

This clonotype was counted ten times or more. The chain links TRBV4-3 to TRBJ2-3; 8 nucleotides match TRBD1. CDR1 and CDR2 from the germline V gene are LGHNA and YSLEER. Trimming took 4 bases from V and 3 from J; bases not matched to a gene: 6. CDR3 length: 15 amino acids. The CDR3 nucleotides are TGCGCCAGCAGCCGGGGACAGGAAGCAACAGATACGCAGTATTTT. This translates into CASSRGQEATDTQYF.

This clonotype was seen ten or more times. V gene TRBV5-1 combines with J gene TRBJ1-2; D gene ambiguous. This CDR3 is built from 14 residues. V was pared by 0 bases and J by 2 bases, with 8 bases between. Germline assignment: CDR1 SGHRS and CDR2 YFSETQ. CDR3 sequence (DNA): TGCGCCAGCAGCTTGGAGGGCACAAACTATGGCTACACCTTC. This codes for CASSLEGTNYGYTF.

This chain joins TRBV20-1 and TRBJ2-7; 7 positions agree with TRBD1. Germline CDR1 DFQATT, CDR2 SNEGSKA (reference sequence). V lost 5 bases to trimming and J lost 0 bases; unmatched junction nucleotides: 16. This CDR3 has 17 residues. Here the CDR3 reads CSAERTRRDSSSYEQYF. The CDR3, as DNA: TGCAGTGCTGAGCGAACACGACGGGACAGCAGCTCCTACGAGCAGTACTTC.

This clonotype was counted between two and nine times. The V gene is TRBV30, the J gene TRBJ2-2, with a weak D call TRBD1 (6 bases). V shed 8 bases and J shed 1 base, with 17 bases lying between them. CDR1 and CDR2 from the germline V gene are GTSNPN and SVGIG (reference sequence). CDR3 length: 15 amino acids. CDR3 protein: CATKTKGENTGELFF. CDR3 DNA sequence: TGTGCCACCAAAACGAAGGGGGAGAACACCGGGGAGCTGTTTTTT.

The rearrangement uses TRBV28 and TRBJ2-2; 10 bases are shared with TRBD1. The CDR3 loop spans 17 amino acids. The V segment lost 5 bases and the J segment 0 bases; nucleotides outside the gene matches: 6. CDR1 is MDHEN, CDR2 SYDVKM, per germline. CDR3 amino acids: CASSRLGQGTNTGELFF. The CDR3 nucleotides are TGTGCCAGCAGTAGGCTGGGACAGGGGACGAACACCGGGGAGCTGTTTTTT.

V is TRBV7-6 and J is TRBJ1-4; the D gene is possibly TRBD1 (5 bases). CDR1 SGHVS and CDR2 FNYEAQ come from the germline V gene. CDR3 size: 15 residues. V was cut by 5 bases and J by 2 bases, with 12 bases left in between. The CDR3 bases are TGTGCCAGCAGCCCCCGGGACCAGACTAATGAAAAACTGTTTTTT. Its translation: CASSPRDQTNEKLFF.

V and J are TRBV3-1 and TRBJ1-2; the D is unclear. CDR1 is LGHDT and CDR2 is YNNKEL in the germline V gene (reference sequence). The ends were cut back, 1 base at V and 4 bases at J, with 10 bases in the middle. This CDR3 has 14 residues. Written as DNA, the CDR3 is TGTGCCAGCAGCCAAGGTCGACGGGGCTATGGCTACACCTTC. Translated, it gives CASSQGRRGYGYTF.

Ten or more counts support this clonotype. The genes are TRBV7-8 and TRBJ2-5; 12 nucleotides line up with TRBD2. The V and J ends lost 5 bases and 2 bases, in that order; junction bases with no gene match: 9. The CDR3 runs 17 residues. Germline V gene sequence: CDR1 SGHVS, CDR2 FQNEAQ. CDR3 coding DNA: TGTGCCAGCAGCCAGAGCCAAACTAGCGGGGGGCAAGAGACCCAGTACTTC. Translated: CASSQSQTSGGQETQYF.

CDR3 region: CASSPRGTNEKLFF. The CDR3 nucleotides read TGTGCCAGCTCACCCAGGGGAACTAATGAAAAACTGTTTTTT. This chain joins TRBV18 and TRBJ1-4; D possibly corresponds to TRBD1 (6 bases). Trimming took 3 bases from V and 1 from J, leaving 6 bases between them. Germline CDR1 KGHSH, CDR2 LQKENI. The CDR3 has 14 residues.

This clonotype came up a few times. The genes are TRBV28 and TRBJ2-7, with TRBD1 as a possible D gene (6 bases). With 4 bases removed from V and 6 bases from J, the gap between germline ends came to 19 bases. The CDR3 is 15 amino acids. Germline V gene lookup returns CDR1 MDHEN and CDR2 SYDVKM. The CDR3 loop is CASSSLTDRLPEQYV. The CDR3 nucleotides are TGTGCCAGCAGTTCCCTGACTGACAGGCTCCCCGAGCAGTACGTC.

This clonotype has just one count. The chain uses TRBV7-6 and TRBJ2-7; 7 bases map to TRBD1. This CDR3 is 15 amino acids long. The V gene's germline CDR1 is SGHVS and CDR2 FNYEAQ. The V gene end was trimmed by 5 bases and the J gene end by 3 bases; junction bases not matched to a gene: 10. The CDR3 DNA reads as TGTGCCAGCAGCCGACAGGGTGGGACCAACTACGAGCAGTACTTC. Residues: CASSRQGGTNYEQYF.

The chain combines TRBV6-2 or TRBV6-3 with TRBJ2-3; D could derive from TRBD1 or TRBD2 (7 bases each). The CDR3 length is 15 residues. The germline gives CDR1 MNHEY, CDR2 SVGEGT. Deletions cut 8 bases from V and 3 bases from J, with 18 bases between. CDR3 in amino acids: CASGRVGGETDTQYF. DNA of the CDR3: TGTGCCAGCGGGAGGGTAGGGGGCGAGACAGATACGCAGTATTTT.